Below, one T cell receptor (beta chain) is given with its context. This specimen comes from a study of blood T cell repertoires in COVID-19. Study-level background: COVID-19 samples, acute and convalescent, were from the United States, Italy and Spain. PBMCs, B-cell-depleted T cells, or T cells provided the cDNA or gDNA that made up the material.

In the authors' methods: Reference gene primers were amplified, and this amplification served to estimate nucleated cell counts. Profiled with immunoSEQ multiplex PCR; TCRdb holds only in-frame clones, not every one. V and J calls and clone size are those listed in that table; D and trimming were worked out from the DNA. The sample has 130,000 or so clones; about four fifths are singletons. Germline assignment: CDR1 LGHNA and CDR2 YNFKEQ. Trimming cost V 1 base and J 6 bases; bases outside gene matches: 1. CDR3 length: 14 residues. The TCR sequence derives from a man in his fifties or sixties with active or convalescent COVID-19. The chain is built from TRBV4-2 and TRBJ2-7, with 12 bases lining up with TRBD2. Sequencing was carried out using peripheral blood. CDR3 DNA sequence: TGTGCCAGCAGCCAAGGGGGACTAGCGGGCGAGCAGTACTTC. Translating gives CASSQGGLAGEQYF.